These T cell receptor beta chains were read from a single sample in a study of identical twins. TCRdb passed the 5' RACE reads through MiXCR, listing each CDR3 protein once. The sample has around 240,000 distinct CDR3 sequences, roughly a tenth seen once. Sequencing was carried out using memory T cells sorted from blood. The receptors stem from a man in his forties or fifties in good health. CDR3s include the opening cysteine and the closing phenylalanine or tryptophan. A D gene is named only where the DNA matches it firmly. Rows give clone size only sometimes, using once, few, many, or a class for an expanded clone.

V	D	J	size	DNA	CDR3
TRBV12-3/TRBV12-4	-	TRBJ2-2	-	TGTGCCAGCAGTTTCGGGGTTCCGAACACCGGGGAGCTGTTTTTT	CASSFGVPNTGELFF
TRBV6-2/TRBV6-3	-	TRBJ1-1	many	TGTGCCAGCAGTCGATCCATGAACACTGAAGCTTTCTTT	CASSRSMNTEAFF
TRBV7-6	TRBD2	TRBJ2-2	many	TGTGCCAGCAGCTTAGCGGTGCCGGGACTAGGTGCCGGGGAGCTGTTTTTT	CASSLAVPGLGAGELFF
TRBV6-2/TRBV6-3	TRBD2	TRBJ2-1	few	TGTGCCAGCAGTGACCTAGCGGGGGAATCCTACAATGAGCAGTTCTTC	CASSDLAGESYNEQFF
TRBV10-3	-	TRBJ1-6	few	TGTGCCATCAGGGGGACCGATCGCTCACCCCTCCACTTT	CAIRGTDRSPLHF
TRBV4-2	-	TRBJ2-2	many	TGTGCCAGCAGCCAGGGACCGGCGAACACCGGGGAGCTGTTTTTT	CASSQGPANTGELFF
TRBV15	-	TRBJ2-3	-	TGTGCCACCAGCAGAGTATCCCGCACAGATACGCAGTATTTT	CATSRVSRTDTQYF
TRBV7-2	TRBD2	TRBJ2-1	-	TGTGCCAGCAGCCCGGGACTAGCGGACCTACAGGGGCAGTTCTTC	CASSPGLADLQGQFF
TRBV4-1	TRBD1	TRBJ2-1	many	TGCGCCAGCAGCCAAGATCCAACAGGGGCCTACAATGAGCAGTTCTTC	CASSQDPTGAYNEQFF
TRBV7-2	TRBD2	TRBJ2-3	many	TGTGCCAGCAGCCCTAGCGGGGGGGCTGGCACAGATACGCAGTATTTT	CASSPSGGAGTDTQYF
TRBV20-1	-	TRBJ1-6	few	TGCAGTGCTATGACAGAGATCTATAATTCACCCCTCCACTTT	CSAMTEIYNSPLHF
TRBV9	-	TRBJ2-2	many	TGTGCCAGCAGCGTAGGCGTTCCGGACGGTGGGTACCGGGAGCTGTTTTTT	CASSVGVPDGGYRELFF
TRBV20-1	-	TRBJ2-7	-	TGCAGTGCTACAAGGGGAACCATCTACGAGCAGTACTTC	CSATRGTIYEQYF
TRBV6-1	-	TRBJ1-1	few	TGTGCCAGCACCTCGGGAGGTTTGAACACTGAAGCTTTCTTT	CASTSGGLNTEAFF